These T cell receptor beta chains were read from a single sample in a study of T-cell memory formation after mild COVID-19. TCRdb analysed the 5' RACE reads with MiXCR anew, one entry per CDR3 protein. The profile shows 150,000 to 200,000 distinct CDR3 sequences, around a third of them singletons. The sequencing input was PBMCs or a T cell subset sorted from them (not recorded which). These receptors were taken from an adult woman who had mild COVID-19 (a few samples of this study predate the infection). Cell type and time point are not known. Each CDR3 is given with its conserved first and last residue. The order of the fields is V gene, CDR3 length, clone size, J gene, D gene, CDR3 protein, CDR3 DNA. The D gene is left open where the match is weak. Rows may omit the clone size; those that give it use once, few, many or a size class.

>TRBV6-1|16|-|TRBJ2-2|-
CASSEFPSAASGELFF
TGTGCCAGCAGTGAATTCCCTAGCGCCGCTTCGGGGGAGCTGTTTTTT
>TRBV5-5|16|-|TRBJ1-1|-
CASSGHPDGENTEAFF
TGTGCCAGCAGCGGTCACCCCGACGGGGAGAACACTGAAGCTTTCTTT
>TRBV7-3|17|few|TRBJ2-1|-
CASSPHGRGLGYNEQFF
TGTGCCAGCAGCCCCCACGGGAGGGGGCTGGGATACAATGAGCAGTTCTTC
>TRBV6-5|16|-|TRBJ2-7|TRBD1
CASRPNLGQGSYEQYF
TGTGCCAGCAGACCGAACCTGGGACAGGGATCCTACGAGCAGTACTTC
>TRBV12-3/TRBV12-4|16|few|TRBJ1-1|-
CASSPLPTEMNTEAFF
TGTGCCAGCAGTCCCCTCCCGACAGAGATGAACACTGAAGCTTTCTTT
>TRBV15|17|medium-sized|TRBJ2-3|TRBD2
CATSRDRLAAATDTQYF
TGTGCCACCAGCAGAGATCGACTAGCGGCGGCAACAGATACGCAGTATTTT
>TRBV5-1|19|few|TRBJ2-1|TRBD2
CASSFVLVPSGRAGNEQFF
TGCGCCAGCAGCTTTGTGTTGGTGCCTAGCGGGAGGGCGGGGAATGAGCAGTTCTTC
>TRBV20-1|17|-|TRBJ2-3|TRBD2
CSASISGVILSTDTQYF
TGCAGTGCTAGTATCAGCGGGGTAATTCTTAGCACAGATACGCAGTATTTT
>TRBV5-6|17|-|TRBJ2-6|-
CASSLGPGKSGADVLTF
TGTGCCAGCAGCTTGGGTCCGGGAAAATCTGGGGCCGACGTCCTGACTTTC
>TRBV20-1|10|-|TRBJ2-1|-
CSARDGEQFF
TGCAGTGCTAGGGATGGTGAGCAGTTCTTC
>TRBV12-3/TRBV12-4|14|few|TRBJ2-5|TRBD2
CASLLAGAGETQYF
TGTGCCAGCCTCTTAGCGGGAGCGGGAGAGACCCAGTACTTC
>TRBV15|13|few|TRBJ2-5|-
CATSRAVRETQYF
TGTGCCACCAGCAGAGCGGTTCGAGAGACCCAGTACTTC
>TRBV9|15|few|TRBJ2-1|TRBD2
CASSVGTSGSLGRFF
TGTGCCAGCAGCGTCGGTACTAGCGGGAGTCTGGGCCGGTTCTTC
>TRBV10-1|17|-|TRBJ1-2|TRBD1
CASSTPPRDRVSYGYTF
TGCGCCAGCAGTACCCCCCCTCGGGACAGGGTATCCTATGGCTACACCTTC
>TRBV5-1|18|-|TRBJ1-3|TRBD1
CASSPRGQAPTGGNTIYF
TGCGCCAGCAGCCCCCGAGGACAGGCGCCAACGGGAGGAAACACCATATATTTT